This TCR beta chain was captured in a study of post-analysis software for immune sequencing data. Study results and caveats: Multiple sclerosis was associated with a significant reduction in normalized Chao1 diversity relative to controls. Patients had higher frequencies than controls of five TRBV segments, including TRBV5-6, TRBV5-1 and TRBV20-1. Analysis by F measure revealed that same-batch samples clustered strongly together.

This clonotype was observed a handful of times. Its antigen is currently unknown. The germline V gene encodes CDR1 SGHRS and CDR2 YFSETQ. Trimming removed 6 bases from V and 3 bases from J, with 10 bases in between. The CDR3 has 12 amino acids. Prepared TCR beta cDNA libraries contained unique molecular identifiers. Researchers reported some 500,000 cDNA molecules coming from around 1 to 9.1 million T cells. Each CDR3 protein is one row after TCRdb ran MiXCR on the PCR reads. In the table there are approximately 690,000 distinct CDR3 sequences, around 60% of which are singletons. The rearrangement links TRBV5-1 to TRBJ2-7; D is possibly TRBD2 (5 bases). The sequencing input was blood. This receptor was obtained from a girl aged 2-10 years with multiple sclerosis. CDR3 nucleotide sequence: TGCGCCAGCAAAACCGGGGACTACGAGCAGTACTTC. It translates to CASKTGDYEQYF.